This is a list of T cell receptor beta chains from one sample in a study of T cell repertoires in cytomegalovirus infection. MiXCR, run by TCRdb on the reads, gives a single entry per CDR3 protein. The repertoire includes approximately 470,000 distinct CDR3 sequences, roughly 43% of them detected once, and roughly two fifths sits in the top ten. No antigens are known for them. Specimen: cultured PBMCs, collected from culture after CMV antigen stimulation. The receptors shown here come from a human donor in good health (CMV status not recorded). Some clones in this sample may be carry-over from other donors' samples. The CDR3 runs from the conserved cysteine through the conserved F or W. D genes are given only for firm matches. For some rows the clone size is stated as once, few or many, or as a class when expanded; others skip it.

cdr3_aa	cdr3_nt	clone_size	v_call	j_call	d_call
CASRWTSGGYGEQFF	TGCGCCAGCAGATGGACTAGCGGGGGGTATGGTGAGCAGTTCTTC	.	TRBV4-1	TRBJ2-1	TRBD2
CASSLVAGSHVYTF	TGTGCCAGCAGCTTAGTAGCCGGGTCCCACGTCTACACCTTC	.	TRBV7-8	TRBJ1-2	.
CASSLVMNTEAFF	TGTGCCAGCAGCTTAGTCATGAACACTGAAGCTTTCTTT	.	TRBV11-1	TRBJ1-1	.
CASSYVGGETQYF	TGTGCCAGCAGCTACGTGGGGGGGGAGACCCAGTACTTC	.	TRBV7-2	TRBJ2-5	TRBD2
CASSLALGANTEAFF	TGTGCCAGCAGCTTAGCGCTGGGAGCGAACACTGAAGCTTTCTTT	.	TRBV7-6	TRBJ1-1	.
CASSLSRETQYF	TGTGCCAGCAGTCTTAGCCGAGAGACCCAGTACTTC	many	TRBV7-2	TRBJ2-5	.
CASSVVRTSNQPQHF	TGTGCCAGCAGTGTAGTACGGACTAGCAATCAGCCCCAGCATTTT	few	TRBV2	TRBJ1-5	.
CASSLEAGYSNQPQHF	TGTGCCAGCAGCTTAGAAGCCGGTTATAGCAATCAGCCCCAGCATTTT	few	TRBV7-8	TRBJ1-5	.
CASSSSGGRSTDTQYF	TGTGCCAGCAGCTCTAGCGGGGGCCGAAGCACAGATACGCAGTATTTT	few	TRBV7-6	TRBJ2-3	TRBD2
CASSLGGTGLAYEQYF	TGCGCCAGCAGCCTAGGGGGAACGGGACTAGCCTACGAGCAGTACTTC	.	TRBV4-1	TRBJ2-7	TRBD2
CASSGGTRFLNTQYF	TGTGCCAGCAGTGGTGGGACACGTTTTTTGAATACGCAGTATTTT	few	TRBV6-1	TRBJ2-3	.
CASSLLGGFRGGYTF	TGTGCCAGCAGCTTACTGGGAGGGTTCCGTGGTGGCTACACCTTC	few	TRBV5-4	TRBJ1-2	.
CASSLVGGDSYNEQFF	TGTGCCAGCAGCTTAGTCGGCGGAGACTCCTACAATGAGCAGTTCTTC	.	TRBV7-9	TRBJ2-1	.
CASSLETGVGYTF	TGTGCCAGCAGCTTAGAGACAGGGGTTGGCTACACCTTC	many	TRBV7-2	TRBJ1-2	TRBD1
CASRSKSLAGETQYF	TGTGCCAGCAGATCAAAGTCACTAGCGGGAGAGACCCAGTACTTC	.	TRBV27	TRBJ2-5	TRBD2
CASSQDGGWGYTQYF	TGCGCCAGCAGCCAAGACGGCGGGTGGGGGTATACGCAGTATTTT	few	TRBV4-3	TRBJ2-3	.
CASSSVGGAGEKLFF	TGTGCCAGCAGCTCCGTGGGGGGGGCAGGTGAAAAACTGTTTTTT	.	TRBV7-6	TRBJ1-4	.
CASSDPGQGYEQYF	TGTGCCAGCAGCGACCCCGGACAGGGCTACGAGCAGTACTTC	.	TRBV12-3/TRBV12-4	TRBJ2-7	TRBD1
CASSQEGGTAPDTQYF	TGCGCCAGCAGCCAAGAAGGTGGGACGGCCCCAGATACGCAGTATTTT	.	TRBV4-3	TRBJ2-3	.
CASSLGSPGGRTF	TGTGCCAGCAGTTTGGGCAGCCCCGGAGGAAGGACCTTC	few	TRBV12-3/TRBV12-4	TRBJ1-2	.
CASSPGLAGDQETQYF	TGTGCCAGCAGCCCCGGACTAGCGGGGGACCAAGAGACCCAGTACTTC	.	TRBV7-2	TRBJ2-5	TRBD2
CASSSTTRLAQNNEQFF	TGTGCCAGTAGCTCAACCACGCGACTAGCTCAAAACAATGAGCAGTTCTTC	.	TRBV19	TRBJ2-1	TRBD2
CASSFFLGYGYTF	TGTGCCAGCAGCTTTTTTTTAGGCTATGGCTACACCTTC	.	TRBV7-2	TRBJ1-2	.
CATTPPGQRTDTQYF	TGTGCCACCACACCCCCGGGACAACGGACAGATACGCAGTATTTT	.	TRBV12-3/TRBV12-4	TRBJ2-3	.
CASSPDNNSPLHF	TGTGCCAGCAGTCCGGATAACAATTCACCCCTCCACTTT	.	TRBV7-6	TRBJ1-6	.
CASSERTGESYGYTF	TGTGCCAGCAGCGAGCGGACAGGGGAGAGCTATGGCTACACCTTC	.	TRBV5-4	TRBJ1-2	TRBD1
CASSILQGTGELFF	TGTGCCAGTAGTATTTTACAGGGAACCGGGGAGCTGTTTTTT	few	TRBV19	TRBJ2-2	.
CATSRDKQEQYF	TGTGCCACCAGCAGAGATAAACAGGAGCAGTACTTC	.	TRBV15	TRBJ2-7	.
CASSLDTYNSPLHF	TGTGCCAGCAGTCTCGACACCTATAATTCACCCCTCCACTTT	.	TRBV12-3/TRBV12-4	TRBJ1-6	.
CASSYQGSGNTIYF	TGTGCCAGCAGCTACCAGGGGTCTGGAAACACCATATATTTT	.	TRBV7-2	TRBJ1-3	.
CASSLRSGTPKNEQFF	TGTGCCAGCAGCTTAAGGTCCGGGACACCTAAGAATGAGCAGTTCTTC	few	TRBV7-2	TRBJ2-1	.
CSAGAYPGAQHF	TGCAGTGCGGGGGCCTACCCTGGGGCCCAGCATTTT	.	TRBV20-1	TRBJ1-5	.
CASSRPRGQNGELFF	TGTGCCAGCAGTAGACCCAGGGGGCAAAACGGGGAGCTGTTTTTT	.	TRBV6-2/TRBV6-3	TRBJ2-2	TRBD1
CAKGAARETQYF	TGTGCTAAGGGGGCTGCGAGGGAGACCCAGTACTTC	.	TRBV3-1	TRBJ2-5	TRBD1
CASSQENPSGANVLTF	TGTGCCAGCAGTCAAGAGAACCCGTCTGGGGCCAACGTCCTGACTTTC	.	TRBV6-8	TRBJ2-6	.
CASTGPLAETQYF	TGTGCCAGCACGGGCCCCCTCGCAGAGACCCAGTACTTC	.	TRBV6-2/TRBV6-3	TRBJ2-5	.
CSVERLAGQNRADTQYF	TGCAGCGTTGAACGACTAGCGGGGCAGAATAGGGCAGATACGCAGTATTTT	.	TRBV29-1	TRBJ2-3	TRBD2
CASSLPFSGGASDTQYF	TGTGCCAGCAGCTTACCGTTTAGCGGGGGGGCTTCAGATACGCAGTATTTT	few	TRBV7-2	TRBJ2-3	TRBD2
CATSPRTSGVEQFF	TGTGCCACCAGCCCCCGGACTAGCGGGGTTGAGCAGTTCTTC	.	TRBV15	TRBJ2-1	TRBD2
CASSSPGHPNTEAFF	TGTGCCAGCAGTTCTCCGGGACACCCGAACACTGAAGCTTTCTTT	.	TRBV12-3/TRBV12-4	TRBJ1-1	.
CASRGGDSSSGNTIYF	TGTGCCAGCAGGGGGGGGGACAGTTCCTCTGGAAACACCATATATTTT	few	TRBV6-5	TRBJ1-3	TRBD1
CASRKPSTAGVDEQYF	TGTGCCAGTAGGAAACCCTCTACAGCGGGAGTGGACGAGCAGTACTTC	.	TRBV19	TRBJ2-7	TRBD2
CATSRDRILVGQGISEAFF	TGTGCCACCAGCAGAGATCGAATTTTAGTGGGACAGGGGATATCTGAAGCTTTCTTT	.	TRBV15	TRBJ1-1	TRBD1
CASSLRTHEQYF	TGTGCCAGCAGCTTAAGGACACACGAGCAGTACTTC	few	TRBV7-2	TRBJ2-7	.